This is a list of T cell receptor beta chains from one sample in a study of T cells in Graves' hyperthyroidism and ophthalmopathy. TCRdb used MiXCR to reprocess the multiplex PCR reads, holding one entry per CDR3 protein. The sample has around 520,000 distinct CDR3 sequences; approximately 25% are singletons. Sequencing used blood. These receptors came from a woman aged 25 to 39 with Graves' ophthalmopathy. Both conserved end residues are part of each CDR3. Each record gives: D gene, V gene, J gene, clone size, CDR3 DNA, CDR3 protein. D genes are given only for firm matches. Some rows have no size entry. The others give once, few or many, or a class for an expanded clone.

>-|TRBV10-2|TRBJ2-2|few
TGCGCCAGCAGTGGACCGGGAGAGGTCGGGGAGCTGTTTTTT
CASSGPGEVGELFF
>-|TRBV6-5|TRBJ1-1|-
TGTGCCAGCAGTTACTCCAGGGTTGGGGCTGAAGCTTTCTTT
CASSYSRVGAEAFF
>-|TRBV29-1|TRBJ2-2|many
TGCAGCGTACTCACTGCTTTCGAGGAGCTGTTTTTT
CSVLTAFEELFF
>-|TRBV6-5|TRBJ1-1|-
TGTGCCAGCAGTTTTCTCGGGCGGCGCACTGAAGCTTTCTTT
CASSFLGRRTEAFF
>-|TRBV19|TRBJ1-2|many
TGTGCCAGTAGTATAGATCAAGGGGAAAACGGCTACACCTTC
CASSIDQGENGYTF
>-|TRBV12-3/TRBV12-4|TRBJ1-1|few
TGTGCCAGCAGTGATACAGGGAACACTGAAGCTTTCTTT
CASSDTGNTEAFF
>TRBD1|TRBV6-5|TRBJ2-7|many
TGTGCCAGCAGTTACTCTCCGGGACAGGGGTCCTCCTACGAGCAGTACTTC
CASSYSPGQGSSYEQYF
>-|TRBV15|TRBJ1-5|many
TGTGCCACCAGCAGAGATAAGGGTGGTCGCAATCAGCCCCAGCATTTT
CATSRDKGGRNQPQHF
>-|TRBV7-2|TRBJ1-2|many
TGTGCCAGCAGCTGGGGGGGGGGCCCCTATGGCTACACCTTC
CASSWGGGPYGYTF
>-|TRBV11-2|TRBJ1-2|-
TGTGCCAGCAGCCCCCCCGGCGCATCGGAAGGCTACACCTTC
CASSPPGASEGYTF
>TRBD1|TRBV6-2/TRBV6-3|TRBJ1-2|-
TGTGCCAGCAGTTACGGGGGACAGAAGTATGGCTACACCTTC
CASSYGGQKYGYTF
>TRBD1|TRBV18|TRBJ1-2|-
TGTGCCAGCTCGTCTCCGGGGACAGGGGGAGAAGAGGGCTACACCTTC
CASSSPGTGGEEGYTF
>-|TRBV6-1|TRBJ1-5|-
TGTGCCAGCAGTCCCCTAGAGGGGGAAGGTGGCCAGCCCCAGCATTTT
CASSPLEGEGGQPQHF
>-|TRBV18|TRBJ1-2|-
TGTGCCAGCTCACTACTGGACAGAAAGTACACCTTC
CASSLLDRKYTF
>-|TRBV24-1|TRBJ2-5|-
TGTGCCACCAGTGATGAGTACCAAGAGACCCAGTACTTC
CATSDEYQETQYF
>-|TRBV19|TRBJ1-2|many
TGTGCCAGTAATAGCCCGGCCTATGGCTACACCTTC
CASNSPAYGYTF
>-|TRBV6-1|TRBJ2-7|few
TGTGCCAGCAGACCTCGGGAGAAGGGCTCCTACGAGCAGTACTTC
CASRPREKGSYEQYF
>-|TRBV11-1|TRBJ1-2|many
TGTGCCAGCAGCTTGTCCGGGGACACAGATAACTATGGCTACACCTTC
CASSLSGDTDNYGYTF
>-|TRBV28|TRBJ1-5|many
TGTGCCAGCAGGCTAAGTTCGGACGATCAGCCTCAGCATTTT
CASRLSSDDQPQHF
>-|TRBV10-1|TRBJ1-1|many
TGCGCCAGCAGTGAGTCTAACCTCCCCGCCCGAGCTTTCTTT
CASSESNLPARAFF
>TRBD1|TRBV6-5|TRBJ1-1|many
TGTGCCAGCAGTTGGACAGGGCGTTTCGGCACTGAAGCTTTCTTT
CASSWTGRFGTEAFF
>-|TRBV6-5|TRBJ1-1|many
TGTGCCAGCACCCAATCTATCGTGAACACTGAAGCTTTCTTT
CASTQSIVNTEAFF
>TRBD2|TRBV12-3/TRBV12-4|TRBJ2-2|many
TGTGCCAGCAGTCTAGAGAGGACTAGCGGGAACACCGGGGAGCTGTTTTTT
CASSLERTSGNTGELFF
>-|TRBV9|TRBJ2-5|many
TGTGCCAGCAGCGTCGGGGAAGAGACCCAGTACTTC
CASSVGEETQYF
>TRBD1|TRBV18|TRBJ2-7|few
TGTGCCAGCTCATCAACCGGGACAGGACTTGCCTACGAGCAGTACTTC
CASSSTGTGLAYEQYF
>-|TRBV28|TRBJ1-1|many
TGTGCCAGCAGTATCCCGGGACGGTTCATGAACACTGAAGCTTTCTTT
CASSIPGRFMNTEAFF
>-|TRBV6-4|TRBJ1-1|once
TGTGCCAGCACCACCGCCCGGTACCCTGAAGCTTTCTTT
CASTTARYPEAFF
>-|TRBV25-1|TRBJ1-2|-
TGTGCCAGCAGTGAATTTGGGCAAGGCTATGGCTACACCTTC
CASSEFGQGYGYTF
>-|TRBV19|TRBJ1-1|few
TGTGCCAGTAGTATTTCTCGGGACAACACTGAAGCTTTCTTT
CASSISRDNTEAFF
>TRBD1|TRBV4-1|TRBJ1-2|few
TGCGCCAGCAGCCAAGGACAGGGGAAAGACTATGGCTACACCTTC
CASSQGQGKDYGYTF
>-|TRBV6-1|TRBJ1-1|many
TGTGCCAGCAGTGAAGCTTGGATCGATCCCACTGAAGCTTTCTTT
CASSEAWIDPTEAFF
>-|TRBV7-9|TRBJ1-2|many
TGTGCCAGCAGCATACAACCTTCTAACTATGGCTACACCTTC
CASSIQPSNYGYTF
>TRBD1|TRBV7-2|TRBJ1-1|-
TGTGCCAGCAGCTTCGACAGGGGCCAAGCTTTCTTT
CASSFDRGQAFF
>-|TRBV6-1|TRBJ1-3|few
TGTGCCAGCAGCGTTGTCATCTCTGGAAACACCATATATTTT
CASSVVISGNTIYF
>TRBD1|TRBV12-3/TRBV12-4|TRBJ2-5|many
TGTGCCAGCAGTCCACAGGGGTTGGAGACCCAGTACTTC
CASSPQGLETQYF
>-|TRBV4-1|TRBJ1-1|many
TGCGCCAGCAGCCAAGTCGGTGGAATACCCGAAGCTTTCTTT
CASSQVGGIPEAFF
>-|TRBV25-1|TRBJ1-1|many
TGTGCCAGCAGTGCCATGAGGGTCGAGACTGAAGCTTTCTTT
CASSAMRVETEAFF
>TRBD1|TRBV2|TRBJ2-5|few
TGTGCCAGCAGTTCTAGACAGGGCTTCCAAGAGACCCAGTACTTC
CASSSRQGFQETQYF
>TRBD2|TRBV11-2|TRBJ2-7|few
TGTGCCAGCAGCTTAGGATCTAGTTTTCGGGGGGTCTCCTACGAGCAGTACTTC
CASSLGSSFRGVSYEQYF
>-|TRBV11-2|TRBJ1-5|once
TGTGCCAGCAGCTTAGACCAGGCTGGCAATCAGCCCCAGCATTTT
CASSLDQAGNQPQHF
>-|TRBV15|TRBJ1-3|many
TGTGCCACCAGCAGAGATCTACTCTCTGGAAACACCATATATTTT
CATSRDLLSGNTIYF
>TRBD1|TRBV20-1|TRBJ2-7|many
TGCAGTGCTCCAGACAGGGCCTCCTCCTACGAGCAGTACTTC
CSAPDRASSYEQYF
>-|TRBV20-1|TRBJ1-1|-
TGCAGTGCTAGCTCAGGGAAGACTGAAGCTTTCTTT
CSASSGKTEAFF
>-|TRBV14|TRBJ1-2|many
TGTGCCAGCAGCCTTGGGGCCAGACGGGCCTACACCTTC
CASSLGARRAYTF
>-|TRBV6-2/TRBV6-3|TRBJ1-2|few
TGTGCCAGCAGTTACTACAGGTTGTACTACACCTTC
CASSYYRLYYTF
>-|TRBV2|TRBJ1-2|many
TGTGCCAGCATATTTGCACCTGGCTACACCTTC
CASIFAPGYTF
>-|TRBV7-6|TRBJ1-1|once
TGTGCCAGCAGCTTGGGAATGAGCACTGAAGCTTTCTTT
CASSLGMSTEAFF
>-|TRBV7-9|TRBJ1-1|many
TGTGCCAGCAGCTTTCACACGAACACTGAAGCTTTCTTT
CASSFHTNTEAFF
>TRBD1|TRBV11-2|TRBJ1-5|many
TGTGCCAGCAGCCAACAGACAGGGGCCCAGAACACGGCCCAGCATTTT
CASSQQTGAQNTAQHF
>TRBD1|TRBV20-1|TRBJ2-7|many
TGCAGTGCTGGTTCCGGGACAGTTCCGAAGCGCAGCTCCTACGAGCAGTACTTC
CSAGSGTVPKRSSYEQYF
>-|TRBV7-8|TRBJ1-5|-
TGTGCCAGCAGCTTAGCACAGGTCGGTCAGCCCCAGCATTTT
CASSLAQVGQPQHF
>-|TRBV11-2|TRBJ1-3|-
TGTGCCAGCAGCTTAGAGTTCAGCGCCTACTCTGGAAACACCATATATTTT
CASSLEFSAYSGNTIYF
>-|TRBV11-3|TRBJ1-1|many
TGTGCCAGCAGCGGTTTGGACACTGAAGCTTTCTTT
CASSGLDTEAFF